Each of the 27 T cell receptor beta chains below was sequenced from the same sample in a study of T cell repertoires and HLA-DP antigens. TCRdb keeps only in-frame clones here, not all; method: immunoSEQ multiplex PCR. The sample has about 73,000 clones, about four fifths seen once. These receptors have no known antigen. Sequenced input: CD4+ T cells from PBMCs. These receptors all stem from a man aged 55-75 years in good health and CMV-seronegative.

This rearrangement joins TRBV2 to TRBJ1-5; unclear D gene. The germline V gene has CDR1 SNHLY and CDR2 FYNNEI. This CDR3 has 15 residues. With 7 bases removed from V and 2 bases from J, the gap between germline ends came to 15 bases. In DNA, the CDR3 is TGTGCCAGCACTCTGGAGGGAGGTGGCAATCAGCCCCAGCATTTT. Protein sequence: CASTLEGGGNQPQHF.

This chain's CDR3 is CASSFGQGATAWGYTF. DNA for the CDR3: TGTGCCAGCAGCTTTGGACAGGGGGCGACGGCTTGGGGCTACACCTTC. The chain recombines TRBV5-6 with TRBJ1-2; 11 bases line up with TRBD1. This CDR3 comprises 16 residues. Germline CDR1 is SGHDT and CDR2 is YYEEEE. The J segment lost 8 bases and the V segment lost 2 bases, leaving 11 bases of the junction unmatched.

This clone was detected ten times or more. The V call is TRBV4-3, the J call TRBJ1-2, with 7 bases fitting TRBD1. V lost 0 bases to trimming and J lost 5 bases; unmatched junction nucleotides: 6. The germline CDR1 and CDR2 sequences are LGHNA and YSLEER. The CDR3 length is 15 residues. The CDR3 reads CASSQDPSGQYGYTF. The DNA for the CDR3 is TGCGCCAGCAGCCAAGATCCCTCGGGACAGTATGGCTACACCTTC.

V gene TRBV14 combines with J gene TRBJ1-2; a weak D match, TRBD1 (6 bases). V lost 0 bases and J lost 4, with 18 bases in between. Germline V gene sequence: CDR1 SGHDN, CDR2 FVKESK. There are 17 residues in the CDR3. The CDR3 is CASSQDRGGRGGYGYTF. CDR3 sequence (DNA): TGTGCCAGCAGCCAAGATCGGGGGGGCAGGGGAGGCTATGGCTACACCTTC.

This clone was counted between two and nine times. The chain employs TRBV9 and TRBJ2-1; 8 bases are a match to TRBD1. V shed 3 bases and J 5 bases; nucleotides not matched to a gene: 7. Germline loops: CDR1 SGDLS, CDR2 YYNGEE. The CDR3 totals 15 residues. In nucleotides, the CDR3 is TGTGCCAGCAGCGCGCCGACAGGGGACCACAATGAGCAGTTCTTC. Its protein product is CASSAPTGDHNEQFF.

The chain is built from TRBV9 and TRBJ2-3; 11 bases match TRBD2. The V gene end was trimmed by 4 bases and the J gene end by 4 bases; junction bases not matched to a gene: 11. Germline V gene data show CDR1 as SGDLS and CDR2 as YYNGEE. The CDR3 covers 17 residues. CDR3 sequence reads: CASSQGVTSGRPDTQYF. Here the CDR3 DNA reads TGTGCCAGCAGCCAGGGGGTCACTAGCGGGAGACCAGATACGCAGTATTTT. Full variable domain (remainder filled in from reference TRBV9 and TRBJ2-3): DSGVTQTPKHLITATGQRVTLRCSPRSGDLSVYWYQQSLDQGLQFLIQYYNGEERAKGNILERFSAQQFPDLHSELNLSSLELGDSALYFCASSQGVTSGRPDTQYFGPGTRLTVL.

The chain combines TRBV7-6 with TRBJ2-1; 8 bases agree with TRBD1. V lost 6 bases, J lost 1 base, and 5 bases stayed unmatched. CDR1 and CDR2 (germline): SGHVS, FNYEAQ. The CDR3 spans 15 residues. DNA for the CDR3: TGTGCCAGCAGGAGGGGGACAGGTTCCTACAATGAGCAGTTCTTC. Encoded protein: CASRRGTGSYNEQFF.

This chain uses TRBV25-1 with TRBJ2-3, with D perhaps matching TRBD1 (5 bases). Trimming cost V 4 bases and J 5 bases, with 13 bases left between them. There are 14 residues in the CDR3. Germline V gene data show CDR1 as MGHDK and CDR2 as SYGVNS. The DNA of the CDR3 is TGTGCCAGCAGTGGGGGCTTGCTGGTAGATACGCAGTATTTT. Amino acid sequence: CASSGGLLVDTQYF.

This chain links TRBV4-2 with TRBJ2-1; 7 nucleotides match TRBD2. Germline V gene lookup returns CDR1 LGHNA and CDR2 YNFKEQ. Germline trimming cut 4 bases from V and 2 bases from J; bases unmatched to any gene: 8. The CDR3 spans 16 residues. CDR3: CASSPRDYSTYNEQFF. CDR3 coding DNA: TGTGCCAGCAGCCCCCGGGACTACAGCACCTACAATGAGCAGTTCTTC.

V and J are TRBV5-1 and TRBJ2-1, with no clear D. CDR1 SGHRS and CDR2 YFSETQ come from the germline V gene. V lost 0 bases and J lost 0, with 10 bases in between. The CDR3 consists of 16 residues. The CDR3: CASSLGDSSSYNEQFF. The CDR3 DNA sequence: TGCGCCAGCAGCTTGGGCGATTCGAGCTCCTACAATGAGCAGTTCTTC. Using reference TRBV5-1 and TRBJ2-1 for the parts outside the CDR3, the full variable domain is KAGVTQTPRYLIKTRGQQVTLSCSPISGHRSVSWYQQTPGQGLQFLFEYFSETQRNKGNFPGRFSGRQFSNSRSEMNVSTLELGDSALYLCASSLGDSSSYNEQFFGPGTRLTVL.

The J gene is TRBJ2-3, the V gene TRBV30; D is perhaps TRBD1 or TRBD2 (5 bases each). The CDR3 runs 14 residues. Germline assignment: CDR1 GTSNPN and CDR2 SVGIG (reference sequence). V shed 1 base and J shed 6 bases, with 14 bases lying between them. CDR3 in amino acids: CAWSAGGERDTQYF. Written as DNA, the CDR3 is TGTGCCTGGAGTGCTGGGGGTGAAAGGGATACGCAGTATTTT. Combining the CDR3 with reference TRBV30 and TRBJ2-3 gives the whole variable domain SQTIHQWPATLVQPVGSPLSLECTVEGTSNPNLYWYRQAAGRGLQLLFYSVGIGQISSEVPQNLSASRPQDRQFILSSKKLLLSDSGFYLCAWSAGGERDTQYFGPGTRLTVL.

The rearrangement uses TRBV5-4 and TRBJ2-3; no reliable D call. V was clipped by 5 bases and J by 2 bases, with 15 bases between them. Germline-derived CDR1 and CDR2 are SGHNT and YYREEE (reference sequence). The CDR3 has 15 amino acids. The DNA for the CDR3 is TGTGCCAGCAGTGGGCAAAAGGGCATCACAGATACGCAGTATTTT. Translation gives CASSGQKGITDTQYF.

The chain employs TRBV28 and TRBJ2-1; TRBD2 matches at 9 bases. The CDR3 consists of 15 residues. Trimming at V came to 6 bases and at J to 3 bases, leaving 6 bases not matched to a gene. Germline V lookup: CDR1 MDHEN, CDR2 SYDVKM. CDR3 amino acids: CASSPTSGDYNEQFF. CDR3 nucleotide sequence: TGTGCCAGCAGCCCGACTAGCGGAGACTACAATGAGCAGTTCTTC.

The sample holds a few counts of this clone. The CDR3 region is CASSLGGGGNYGYTF. CDR3 nucleotides: TGTGCCAGCAGTTTGGGAGGAGGGGGTAACTATGGCTACACCTTC. V usage is TRBV28 and J usage is TRBJ1-2; tentatively, D is TRBD1 (6 bases). The germline V gene has CDR1 MDHEN and CDR2 SYDVKM. The CDR3 length is 15 residues. V was clipped by 3 bases and J by 1 base, with 12 bases between them.

The chain combines TRBV6-5 with TRBJ1-5; D unresolved. The germline V gene encodes CDR1 MNHEY and CDR2 SVGAGI. CDR3 length: 13 residues. The V end lost 6 bases, the J end lost 3 bases, and 9 bases lay between the germline ends. The CDR3 DNA reads TGTGCCAGCAGGGGTCGGAACAATCAGCCCCAGCATTTT. Translation: CASRGRNNQPQHF.

The chain employs TRBV29-1 and TRBJ2-2; D unclear. The CDR3 length is 15 residues. Germline V gene data show CDR1 as SQVTM and CDR2 as ANQGSEA. V was clipped by 6 bases and J by 2 bases, with 16 bases between them. CDR3 in DNA: TGCAGCGTGAGTTGGGCCAACTCAAACACCGGGGAGCTGTTTTTT. It codes for CSVSWANSNTGELFF.

V usage is TRBV5-1 and J usage is TRBJ1-2; tentatively, D is TRBD1 (6 bases). Trimming cost V 4 bases and J 2 bases, with 9 bases left between them. The CDR3 extends over 13 amino acids. Per the germline V gene, CDR1 is SGHRS and CDR2 is YFSETQ. The CDR3: CASSVTGNYGYTF. The CDR3 DNA follows: TGCGCCAGCAGCGTGACAGGAAACTATGGCTACACCTTC. Variable domain in full (rest from reference TRBV5-1 and TRBJ1-2): KAGVTQTPRYLIKTRGQQVTLSCSPISGHRSVSWYQQTPGQGLQFLFEYFSETQRNKGNFPGRFSGRQFSNSRSEMNVSTLELGDSALYLCASSVTGNYGYTFGSGTRLTVV.

This clone was detected a few times. The chain uses TRBV5-4 and TRBJ1-4; 11 positions match TRBD1. The germline V gene encodes CDR1 SGHNT and CDR2 YYREEE (reference sequence). The CDR3 extends over 14 amino acids. With 0 bases clipped from V and 12 bases from J, the junction kept 4 bases outside the gene matches. The CDR3 loop is CASSLGLGQGELFF. CDR3 DNA: TGTGCCAGCAGCTTGGGGTTGGGACAGGGGGAACTGTTTTTT.

The CDR3 sequence is CASSLTSGADNEQFF. CDR3 DNA: TGCGCCAGCAGCCTTACTAGCGGGGCCGACAATGAGCAGTTCTTC. The chain combines TRBV4-3 with TRBJ2-1, with 10 bases lining up with TRBD2. Trimming took 4 bases from V and 5 from J; bases not matched to a gene: 5. The CDR3 extends over 15 amino acids. Germline V gene sequence: CDR1 LGHNA, CDR2 YSLEER.

The chain combines TRBV2 with TRBJ2-7; 7 nucleotides align to TRBD2. The V gene end was trimmed by 3 bases and the J gene end by 0 bases; junction bases not matched to a gene: 8. This CDR3 has 16 amino acids. In germline, CDR1 is SNHLY, CDR2 FYNNEI. The CDR3 sequence is CASSEFGEGHSYEQYV. CDR3 DNA: TGTGCCAGCAGTGAGTTCGGGGAGGGGCACTCCTACGAGCAGTACGTC.

J is TRBJ2-1 and V is TRBV12-5; 9 positions match TRBD1. Germline CDR1 reads LGHNT; CDR2 reads FRNRAP. V lost 5 bases to trimming and J lost 6 bases; unmatched junction nucleotides: 2. CDR3 length: 13 residues. The CDR3 protein is CASGPQGANEQFF. The DNA of the CDR3 is TGTGCTAGTGGTCCACAGGGGGCCAATGAGCAGTTCTTC.

V and J are TRBV4-1 and TRBJ1-2, with 8 nucleotides matching TRBD1. V shed 4 bases, J shed 5 bases, and the junction held 9 bases outside the gene matches. The V gene's germline CDR1 is MGHRA and CDR2 YSYEKL. The CDR3 length is 15 residues. CDR3 sequence: CASSRQGQDLYGYTF. The CDR3 nucleotides read TGCGCCAGCAGCCGCCAGGGACAGGATCTGTATGGCTACACCTTC.

The rearrangement uses TRBV9 and TRBJ2-6, with a tentative D call TRBD2 (6 bases). CDR1 and CDR2 from the germline V gene are SGDLS and YYNGEE. The CDR3 consists of 17 residues. The V gene lost 3 bases and the J gene lost 4 bases, with 17 bases spanning the gap. CDR3 sequence reads: CASSAWGVSGGANVLTF. The CDR3 DNA reads as TGTGCCAGCAGCGCTTGGGGGGTATCGGGAGGGGCCAACGTCCTGACTTTC. Looking up the rest from reference TRBV9 and TRBJ2-6 gives the full variable domain: DSGVTQTPKHLITATGQRVTLRCSPRSGDLSVYWYQQSLDQGLQFLIQYYNGEERAKGNILERFSAQQFPDLHSELNLSSLELGDSALYFCASSAWGVSGGANVLTFGAGSRLTVL.

V gene TRBV5-1 combines with J gene TRBJ1-1; 7 nucleotides align to TRBD1. CDR1 and CDR2 from the germline V gene are SGHRS and YFSETQ. The CDR3 has 15 residues. V was pared by 3 bases and J by 1 base, with 6 bases of the junction left unmatched. DNA of the CDR3: TGCGCCAGCAGCTCTAAGACAGGGAGGAACACTGAAGCTTTCTTT. Translation: CASSSKTGRNTEAFF.

This clone was seen more than once but under ten times. The CDR3 loop reads CAWSVGPRPTEAFF. The CDR3 DNA is TGTGCCTGGAGTGTAGGCCCCCGGCCCACTGAAGCTTTCTTT. The chain has TRBV30 and TRBJ1-1; D not resolved. Germline V gene lookup returns CDR1 GTSNPN and CDR2 SVGIG (reference sequence). The V gene lost 0 bases and the J gene lost 4 bases, with 12 bases spanning the gap. The CDR3 extends over 14 amino acids. Full variable domain (rest looked up from reference TRBV30 and TRBJ1-1): SQTIHQWPATLVQPVGSPLSLECTVEGTSNPNLYWYRQAAGRGLQLLFYSVGIGQISSEVPQNLSASRPQDRQFILSSKKLLLSDSGFYLCAWSVGPRPTEAFFGQGTRLTVV.

CDR3 amino acids: CASSFSGRGSYEQYV. The CDR3 DNA follows: TGTGCCAGCAGCTTTAGCGGGAGGGGCTCCTACGAGCAGTACGTC. The chain has TRBV11-2 and TRBJ2-7; TRBD2 aligns across 11 bases. CDR1 and CDR2 (germline): SGHAT, FQNNGV. V lost 3 bases and J lost 0; bases outside the gene matches: 1. The CDR3 extends over 15 amino acids.

This rearrangement joins TRBV9 to TRBJ2-3; 7 bases are shared with TRBD2. The germline CDR1 and CDR2 sequences are SGDLS and YYNGEE. The CDR3 contains 14 residues. The ends lost 0 bases at V and 5 bases at J; junction bases unmatched: 3. In DNA, the CDR3 is TGTGCCAGCAGCGTAGGGTCGGGGGGAGATACGCAGTATTTT. Amino acids: CASSVGSGGDTQYF.